This entry is about one T cell receptor (beta chain). Its target is not known. This sample is drawn from a study of cytomegalovirus exposure and HLA in healthy donors. Broader study findings: A later look showed TCR association rates differing by HLA locus, highest for DRB1 and lowest for HLA-C.

Amplification used 60 Vbeta primers and 13 Jbeta primers. The data were produced by immunoSEQ multiplex PCR, yet TCRdb's version contains in-frame clones alone and is incomplete. The sample holds roughly 100,000 clones, more than 70% seen once. The CDR3 totals 16 residues. V lost 2 bases, J lost 8 bases, and 9 bases stayed unmatched. Per the germline V gene, CDR1 is SEHNR and CDR2 is FQNEAQ (reference sequence). The sequenced sample consisted of PBMCs. The genes are TRBV7-9 and TRBJ2-1, with TRBD1 matching 10 bases. The sequence was obtained from a middle-aged man in good health and CMV-seronegative. The CDR3 DNA reads TGTGCCAGCAGCTTAAGGGGCGGGACAGGGGACGATGAGCAGTTCTTC. This encodes CASSLRGGTGDDEQFF.